This TCR beta chain was sequenced for a study of T cell repertoires in ileal Crohn's disease. Study-wide context: Every patient was operated on for stricturing (around 61%) or penetrating (approximately 40%) complications. MI samples are biopsies from the surgical specimen's proximal margin.

The table came from immunoSEQ multiplex PCR; TCRdb's copy has only in-frame clones and leaves some out. This table has fewer than 7,500 clones, 72% appearing once. As concerns this clone: Its cognate antigen is unknown.

Stated time point: proximal margin of the surgical specimen (macroscopically non-inflamed). Points from the study as a whole: Compared with CD4 T cells, sorted CD8 cells carried more expanded clones. Compared with non-smokers, active smokers at surgery showed more clonal expansions.

Sequencing was performed on ileal tissue. This TCR was sampled from an adult with Crohn's disease.

The CDR3 spells CASSLGTAKETQYF. In nucleotides, the CDR3 is TGTGCCAGCAGTCTCGGGACAGCAAAAGAGACCCAGTACTTC. The V gene is TRBV6-1, the J gene TRBJ2-5; 7 bases fit TRBD1. Germline CDR1 and CDR2: MNHNS and SASEGT. The junction had 6 bases not matched to a gene; V was cut back by 5 bases and J by 3 bases. The CDR3 spans 14 residues.